Detailed here is one T cell receptor (beta chain). Its antigen is currently unknown. The data originate from a study of a mutant IDH1 vaccine in newly diagnosed glioma. Sample time point: week 11, during vaccination. The study gave 300 ug of mutant IDH1 20-mer peptide per vaccine dose, with topical imiquimod. Assay: immunoSEQ multiplex PCR; the TCRdb copy retains only in-frame clones and omits some. Of tens of thousands of clones listed, about 80% are singletons. This CDR3 spans 15 amino acids. Trimming left V 6 bases short and J 4 bases short, with 15 bases between. The germline V gene encodes CDR1 LNHDA and CDR2 SQIVND (reference sequence).

The J gene is TRBJ2-2, the V gene TRBV19; maybe TRBD2 (5 bases). The specimen was PBMCs, collected from a glioma patient whose treatment included an IDH1 peptide vaccine. The sequence was obtained from a man aged 45 to 65 with glioma. The CDR3 nucleotides read TGTGCCAGTAGGATAACTAGGATCGGCACCGGGGAGCTGTTTTTT. It translates to CASRITRIGTGELFF.